This TCR beta chain was obtained from a study of blood T cell repertoires in COVID-19. Study background: Donors in the United States, Italy and Spain gave samples during acute or convalescent COVID-19. PBMCs, B-cell-depleted T cells, or T cells were the source of the cDNA or gDNA that made up the material.

Original processing methods: For nucleated cells, counts were estimated from reference gene primer amplification. TCRdb's copy holds only in-frame clones and misses some; the assay was immunoSEQ multiplex PCR. The DNA was the basis for D and trimming; V, J and clone size are from that table. The sample has 130,000 to 150,000 clones; around four fifths are singletons. Trimming at V came to 6 bases and at J to 4 bases, leaving 9 bases not matched to a gene. This CDR3 spans 15 amino acids. Germline V gives CDR1 LGHNT, CDR2 FRNRAP. The TCR originated in a woman aged 40 to 50 with active or convalescent COVID-19. The V and J genes are TRBV12-5 and TRBJ2-3; 8 positions agree with TRBD1. Material: peripheral blood. The CDR3 loop reads CASGPGQGIPDTQYF. As DNA, the CDR3 is TGTGCTAGTGGACCCGGACAGGGTATCCCAGATACGCAGTATTTT.